Listed below are T cell receptor beta chains from one sample, sequenced in a study of human T cells and chemical hapten exposure. MiXCR was run by TCRdb on the 5' RACE reads, yielding one entry per CDR3 protein. The repertoire holds tens of thousands of distinct CDR3 sequences, with 15% to 20% as singletons. The receptors stem from a female donor in good health. Both conserved end residues are trimmed from each CDR3. A D gene is named only where the DNA matches it firmly.

J,V,D,CDR3
TRBJ1-2,TRBV27,NA,ASSLGSVGGYT
TRBJ1-2,TRBV29-1,NA,SVELPGAPYGYT
TRBJ2-6,TRBV20-1,NA,SAADGSSGANVLT
TRBJ1-2,TRBV20-1,NA,SAREPQAGWDRGYT
TRBJ2-5,TRBV29-1,TRBD2,SVRASGRQETQY
TRBJ2-5,TRBV20-1,NA,SARVQGETQY
TRBJ2-3,TRBV20-1,NA,SARDRWTEGTDTQY
TRBJ2-7,TRBV5-1,TRBD2,ASSLRLASSYEQY
TRBJ1-2,TRBV29-1,NA,SVEQGFSNYGYT
TRBJ2-1,TRBV5-1,TRBD1,ASSLGGQVYNEQF
TRBJ1-2,TRBV6-1,NA,ASSEQVGDYGYT
TRBJ2-3,TRBV3-1,NA,ASSQTGSSQY
TRBJ2-3,TRBV4-3,NA,ASSQNLYTDTQY
TRBJ2-1,TRBV7-8,TRBD1,ASSSIQDRGQGYNEQF
TRBJ2-6,TRBV18,NA,ASSPGQLSGANVLT
TRBJ2-6,TRBV28,NA,ASSLQGSGANVLT
TRBJ2-7,TRBV27,TRBD2,ASSLGRGAFYEQY
TRBJ1-1,TRBV27,TRBD1,ASRLRDRATEAF
TRBJ2-3,TRBV10-3,TRBD2,AISGTSGSQSTDTQY
TRBJ1-2,TRBV3-1,TRBD1,ASSRQGGSDGYT
TRBJ2-7,TRBV5-6,TRBD2,ASSLADSGSEQY
TRBJ2-4,TRBV7-8,TRBD1,ASSRDRVPAVAKNIQY
TRBJ1-1,TRBV15,TRBD1,ATIATGTVNTEAF
TRBJ1-2,TRBV28,TRBD1,ASSPQGVYGYT
TRBJ1-5,TRBV6-1,NA,ASMPEGNQPQH
TRBJ2-1,TRBV11-3,NA,ASSLRGGKYNEQF
TRBJ1-1,TRBV5-4,TRBD1,ASTGVNTEAF
TRBJ2-1,TRBV12-3/TRBV12-4,NA,ASSPRREVNEQF
TRBJ2-1,TRBV20-1,NA,SAPAGLASYNEQF
TRBJ1-4,TRBV4-3,NA,ASSQDRPQGVNEKLF
TRBJ2-1,TRBV7-9,TRBD2,ASSSLAGGHNEQF
TRBJ1-1,TRBV6-2/TRBV6-3,NA,ASSYGRQNTEAF
TRBJ2-4,TRBV7-2,NA,ASSLGFSRERNIQY
TRBJ2-7,TRBV7-2,TRBD1,ASSWAQGDEQY
TRBJ1-5,TRBV6-5,NA,ASSSQGYSNQPQH
TRBJ1-1,TRBV4-3,TRBD1,ASSYDRGEAF
TRBJ2-5,TRBV12-3/TRBV12-4,NA,GRGFQETQY
TRBJ1-1,TRBV4-1,NA,ASSAAPTPDFMNTEAF
TRBJ2-3,TRBV12-3/TRBV12-4,TRBD1,ASRGQHTDTQY
TRBJ2-5,TRBV15,NA,ATSRDLGAPQETQY